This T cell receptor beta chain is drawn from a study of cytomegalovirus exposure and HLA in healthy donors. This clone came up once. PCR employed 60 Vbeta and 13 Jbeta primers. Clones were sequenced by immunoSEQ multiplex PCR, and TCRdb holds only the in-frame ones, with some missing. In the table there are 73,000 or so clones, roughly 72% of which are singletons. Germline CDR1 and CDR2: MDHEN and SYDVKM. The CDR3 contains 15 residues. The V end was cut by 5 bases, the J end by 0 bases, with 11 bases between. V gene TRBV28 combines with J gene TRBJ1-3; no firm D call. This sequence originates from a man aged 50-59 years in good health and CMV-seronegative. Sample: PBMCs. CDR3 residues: CASSAGMHSGNTIYF. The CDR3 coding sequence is TGTGCCAGCAGTGCCGGGATGCACTCTGGAAACACCATATATTTT.